The text below deals with one TCR beta chain. The data were taken from a study of blood T cell repertoires in COVID-19. Study-level information: COVID-19 samples from acute and convalescent phases originated in the United States, Italy and Spain.

Authors' analysis steps: The assay estimated nucleated cells by amplifying reference gene primers. The data were produced by immunoSEQ multiplex PCR, yet TCRdb's version contains in-frame clones alone and is incomplete. The D gene and trimming were derived from the DNA, and the V and J assignments and clone size from that table. Among 170,000 or so clones, more than 75% were seen once, and the ten largest hold approximately 12%. The TCR sequence derives from a woman in her seventies with COVID-19, enrolled during active disease. Sequencing was done on a sample of peripheral blood.

The CDR3 bases are TGCAGCGTCCCCGCCGGGACTAGCGGGAGTTATGGGGAGACCCAGTACTTC. Translated: CSVPAGTSGSYGETQYF. The chain combines TRBV29-1 with TRBJ2-5; TRBD2 matches 14 bases. The trim removed 6 bases at V and 5 bases at J, leaving 14 bases unmatched. This CDR3 contains 17 residues. Germline CDR1 is SQVTM and CDR2 is ANQGSEA.